A single sample gave rise to the 9 T cell receptor beta chains below, sequenced in a study of T cells in Graves' hyperthyroidism and ophthalmopathy. TCR beta CDR3 regions were amplified from RNA. The HTBI primer set drove a first-round RT-PCR of the TCR CDR3. A single record per CDR3 protein comes from TCRdb applying MiXCR to the multiplex PCR reads. The sample has about 540,000 distinct CDR3 sequences, about 45% seen once. Sequencing was performed on peripheral blood or thyroid tissue (not recorded which). The receptors originated from a woman between 18 and 30 years old with Graves' hyperthyroidism.

The chain has TRBV10-3 and TRBJ2-2, with 7 positions matching TRBD1. Trimming cost V 5 bases and J 7 bases; bases outside gene matches: 4. Germline V CDR1 and CDR2: ENHRY, SYGVKD. The CDR3 loop spans 13 amino acids. This CDR3 is CAISPTGSGELFF. The CDR3 bases are TGTGCCATCAGTCCGACAGGGAGCGGGGAGCTGTTTTTT.

CDR3 loop: CATSDLRDDNYGYTF. DNA of the CDR3: TGTGCCACCAGTGATTTGAGGGATGATAACTATGGCTACACCTTC. The chain combines TRBV24-1 with TRBJ1-2; D call uncertain. This CDR3 region has 15 residues. From germline, CDR1 is KGHDR and CDR2 SFDVKD. Trimming removed 0 bases from V and 1 base from J, with 8 bases in between.

J is TRBJ1-3 and V is TRBV7-2, with no clear D. CDR3 length equals 16 residues. Trimming removed 1 base at V and 8 bases at J, with 18 bases between. Per the germline V gene, CDR1 is SGHTA and CDR2 is FQGNSA. CDR3 protein: CASSLELWAGGYTIYF. The CDR3, as DNA: TGTGCCAGCAGCTTAGAATTATGGGCTGGAGGCTACACCATATATTTT.

CDR3 amino acids: CSVDRGYGYTF. CDR3 bases: TGCAGCGTTGACAGGGGCTATGGCTACACCTTC. The chain is built from TRBV29-1 and TRBJ1-2; possible D gene TRBD1, 6 bases. V shed 3 bases and J shed 4 bases, with 6 bases lying between them. CDR1 is SQVTM and CDR2 is ANQGSEA in the germline V gene. There are 11 residues in the CDR3.

This clonotype was observed many times. The chain employs TRBV7-3 and TRBJ2-5, with 7 nucleotides matching TRBD1. The junction had 9 bases not matched to a gene; V was cut back by 6 bases and J by 5 bases. This CDR3 contains 14 residues. Looked up from germline, CDR1 is SGHTA and CDR2 is FQGTGA. CDR3 coding DNA: TGTGCCAGCAGTCCCTTAGGGGGCGACGAGACCCAGTACTTC. Translating gives CASSPLGGDETQYF.

J is TRBJ2-5 and V is TRBV25-1; 8 bases are shared with TRBD2. V dropped 4 bases and J dropped 5; count of bases not matched to a gene: 6. The CDR3 length is 14 residues. The germline CDR1 and CDR2 sequences are MGHDK and SYGVNS. The CDR3 spells CASSVGGRLETQYF. The CDR3 DNA is TGTGCCAGCAGTGTTGGCGGGAGGCTTGAGACCCAGTACTTC.

This clonotype was seen repeatedly, ten times or more. The chain combines TRBV10-2 with TRBJ2-7; 14 bases agree with TRBD2. The CDR3 totals 21 residues. Germline V CDR1 and CDR2: WSHSY, SAAADI. The junction had 18 bases not matched to a gene; V was cut back by 0 bases and J by 5 bases. The CDR3 DNA follows: TGCGCCAGCAGTGAGTCTGGCTCGGGACTAGCGGGGGCCTGGGGTGTCGACGAGCAGTACTTC. Translating it yields CASSESGSGLAGAWGVDEQYF.

This clonotype has just one count. The chain carries TRBV20-1 and TRBJ2-7, with 7 bases matching TRBD1. CDR3 length equals 12 residues. V shed 5 bases, J shed 7 bases, and the junction held 8 bases outside the gene matches. Germline assignment: CDR1 DFQATT and CDR2 SNEGSKA (reference sequence). The CDR3 reads CSAWDSSWEQYF. The DNA for the CDR3 is TGCAGTGCTTGGGACAGTTCCTGGGAGCAGTACTTC.

This clonotype was found many times. The chain couples TRBV20-1 to TRBJ2-2; 7 bases agree with TRBD2. The CDR3 is made up of 16 amino acids. V was pared by 0 bases and J by 4 bases, with 8 bases of the junction left unmatched. The germline V gene encodes CDR1 DFQATT and CDR2 SNEGSKA (reference sequence). CDR3 amino acids: CSARDHRAGPTGELFF. Here the CDR3 DNA reads TGCAGTGCTAGAGATCACAGAGCGGGACCCACCGGGGAGCTGTTTTTT.